The entry below gives a single TCR beta chain sequence along with its context. The data stem from a study of CD8+ T cells in alopecia areata. The overall study: The tofacitinib course ran for 6 to 18 months and was followed by 6 months off drug.

Extraction of RNA preceded its reverse transcription into cDNA, which served as the sequencing template. Some clones are missing from TCRdb's copy, which holds only in-frame ones; the method was immunoSEQ multiplex PCR. Among roughly 150,000 clones listed, over 45% were seen once. The CDR3 covers 14 residues. V trimming: 5 bases; J trimming: 2 bases; junction bases outside the gene matches: 5. The germline V gene encodes CDR1 LGHNA and CDR2 YNFKEQ. The receptor's source is a human donor with alopecia areata. Sequencing was done on a sample of CD4+ T cells sorted from blood. The V call is TRBV4-2, the J call TRBJ2-7, with TRBD1 identical over 8 bases. The CDR3 nucleotides read TGTGCCAGCAGCACCCCGGGACAGGCCTACGAGCAGTACTTC. It specifies CASSTPGQAYEQYF.